A single sample is the source of the 13 T cell receptor beta chains below, sequenced in a study of blood T cell repertoires in COVID-19 (dated by TCRdb to 2018 to 2021). Libraries came from the immunoSEQ multiplex PCR assay. TCRdb obtained this table from immuneACCESS and retained in-frame rearrangements with V and J assigned. These tables miss some clones; where compared with another copy, unresolved V genes account for less than half of the shortfall, and the remainder is unexplained. The sample yields 110,000 to 150,000 clones; 78% were counted once. In total, the top ten clones hold 6% of the sample. The sequenced sample consisted of PBMCs or T cells enriched from blood (not recorded which). Receptors were obtained from a woman between 50 and 59 years old who had recovered from COVID-19.

This chain uses TRBV6-1 with TRBJ1-1; 8 positions agree with TRBD1. V gave up 0 bases and J gave up 8 bases; unmatched junction bases: 8. Germline-derived CDR1 and CDR2 are MNHNS and SASEGT. The CDR3 extends over 15 amino acids. CDR3 residues: CASSEAGTGYKEAFF. The CDR3 DNA follows: TGTGCCAGCAGTGAAGCCGGGACAGGTTACAAAGAAGCTTTCTTT.

The V and J genes are TRBV11-1 and TRBJ2-5; TRBD2 agrees at 7 bases. Trimming cost V 5 bases and J 1 base; bases outside gene matches: 7. Germline loops: CDR1 SGHAT, CDR2 FQDESV (reference sequence). This CDR3 has 15 amino acids. CDR3 in amino acids: CASSPWRGSQETQYF. Written as DNA, the CDR3 is TGTGCCAGCAGCCCTTGGCGGGGGTCCCAAGAGACCCAGTACTTC.

The gene calls are TRBV4-1 and TRBJ1-1; no definite D call. The germline CDR1 and CDR2 sequences are MGHRA and YSYEKL. Between the trimmed V and J ends, which lost 1 base and 6 bases, there was a span of 15 bases. The CDR3 has 15 residues. CDR3 in DNA: TGCGCCAGCAGCCAAGTTGGACTAATAGGGCCTGAAGCTTTCTTT. It encodes CASSQVGLIGPEAFF.

The chain has TRBV28 and TRBJ2-5; 8 bases are shared with TRBD1. Germline values: CDR1 MDHEN, CDR2 SYDVKM. This CDR3 comprises 14 residues. The ends lost 5 bases at V and 5 bases at J; junction bases unmatched: 7. The CDR3: CASSPDRARETQYF. The DNA of the CDR3 is TGTGCCAGCAGTCCGGACAGGGCTCGGGAGACCCAGTACTTC.

This clone was counted between two and nine times. The rearrangement joins TRBV3-1 (or the pseudogene TRBV3-2) to TRBJ1-2; unclear D gene. From germline, CDR1 is LGHDT and CDR2 YNNKEL (reference sequence). The CDR3 is 16 residues long. V gave up 0 bases and J gave up 4 bases, with 15 bases separating them. The CDR3 sequence: CASSQDPGSWAYGYTF. DNA of the CDR3: TGTGCCAGCAGCCAAGATCCCGGCAGCTGGGCCTATGGCTACACCTTC.

This sequence joins TRBV2 and TRBJ2-7; D is uncertain. V was pared by 5 bases and J by 0 bases, with 14 bases between. CDR1 is SNHLY and CDR2 is FYNNEI in the germline V gene. There are 15 residues in the CDR3. CDR3 in amino acids: CASSRDSQSSYEQYF. The CDR3 DNA reads TGTGCCAGCAGTCGCGACTCGCAAAGCTCCTACGAGCAGTACTTC.

The gene calls are TRBV2 and TRBJ1-3; D is perhaps TRBD1 (5 bases). Germline values: CDR1 SNHLY, CDR2 FYNNEI. CDR3 size: 12 residues. V lost 4 bases, J lost 7 bases, and 8 bases lay in between. CDR3 residues: CASSGGGNTIYF. CDR3 nucleotides: TGTGCCAGCAGTGGGGGGGGGAACACCATATATTTT.

This clone was detected once. The chain joins TRBV29-1 to TRBJ1-1; the match to TRBD1 covers 8 bases. Losses at the gene ends were 3 bases for V and 7 bases for J; bases not matched to a gene: 4. The germline V gene encodes CDR1 SQVTM and CDR2 ANQGSEA. The CDR3 runs 12 residues. CDR3 bases: TGCAGCGTTGAGATAGGGACAGGTGAAGCTTTCTTT. It translates to CSVEIGTGEAFF.

V is TRBV18 and J is TRBJ1-3; D perhaps matches TRBD1 (5 bases). This CDR3 spans 18 amino acids. Per germline, CDR1 KGHSH and CDR2 LQKENI. V lost 7 bases, J lost 0 bases, and 22 bases lay in between. CDR3 sequence: CASLGSTVPLRSGNTIYF. CDR3 DNA sequence: TGTGCCAGCTTGGGATCGACAGTTCCCCTCCGCTCTGGAAACACCATATATTTT.

V usage is TRBV6-5 and J usage is TRBJ1-2, with a weak D call TRBD1 (5 bases). Trimming took off 5 bases at V and 6 bases at J, with 10 bases between the two ends. The CDR3 spans 12 residues. Per the germline V gene, CDR1 is MNHEY and CDR2 is SVGAGI. The CDR3 coding sequence is TGTGCCAGCAGTCTGGGGCCGGATGGCTACACCTTC. Translated: CASSLGPDGYTF.

J is TRBJ1-1 and V is TRBV10-3, with D perhaps TRBD1 (5 bases). This CDR3 region has 15 residues. Germline assignment: CDR1 ENHRY and CDR2 SYGVKD. V was shortened by 5 bases and J by 4 bases, with 17 bases between the two germline ends. This CDR3 is CAISPETVHSTEAFF. In DNA form, the CDR3 reads TGTGCCATCAGTCCCGAGACAGTACATAGCACTGAAGCTTTCTTT.

J is TRBJ1-4 and V is TRBV4-2; D is unresolved. This CDR3 is 13 amino acids long. V was shortened by 1 base and J by 4 bases, with 4 bases between the two germline ends. Germline V gene sequence: CDR1 LGHNA, CDR2 YNFKEQ. CDR3 region: CASSQAVNEKLFF. Written as DNA, the CDR3 is TGTGCCAGCAGCCAAGCAGTTAATGAAAAACTGTTTTTT.

The V gene is TRBV9, the J gene TRBJ2-5; weak D call: TRBD2 (5 bases). CDR3 length equals 16 residues. Germline CDR1 reads SGDLS; CDR2 reads YYNGEE. V lost 4 bases to trimming and J lost 1 base, with 17 bases between them. The CDR3 loop reads CASSPQQVSGQETQYF. DNA of the CDR3: TGTGCCAGCAGCCCCCAGCAGGTGAGCGGCCAAGAGACCCAGTACTTC.